The clone carrying this TCR beta chain was seen ten or more times. Its specificity is not known. Carrying unique molecular identifiers, the cDNA also gained a universal primer site through template switching. TCRdb analysed the 5' RACE reads with MiXCR anew, one entry per CDR3 protein. The sample comprises about 480,000 distinct CDR3 sequences, about 14% of which are singletons, and 0.4% to 0.55% rests with the top ten. The V and J ends lost 7 bases and 3 bases respectively, with 15 bases between them. Germline CDR1 reads SGDLS; CDR2 reads YYNGEE. The CDR3 is 14 residues long. The data originate from a study of identical twins. Every one of the donors was a healthy Caucasian. Points from the study as a whole: Abundant beta clonotypes from cord blood bore fewer insertions; memory repertoires lacked this pattern.

These data also featured in a second study, about yellow fever vaccine responses in identical twins.

The chain uses TRBV9 and TRBJ2-3; D not certain. The sample consisted of CD4+ T cells sorted from blood. The source is a woman aged 18-29 years in good health. CDR3 bases: TGTGCCAGCGGCAGAGAGAGGAAGACAGATACGCAGTATTTT. As protein: CASGRERKTDTQYF. Variable domain in full (rest from reference TRBV9 and TRBJ2-3): DSGVTQTPKHLITATGQRVTLRCSPRSGDLSVYWYQQSLDQGLQFLIQYYNGEERAKGNILERFSAQQFPDLHSELNLSSLELGDSALYFCASGRERKTDTQYFGPGTRLTVL.